This T cell receptor (beta chain) was recorded in a study of T cell responses to AZD1222 COVID-19 vaccine. General study findings and limits: Clonal diversity was possibly underestimated, and the donors were mostly white British, with more females. Across spike, vaccine-associated CD4 TCRs were found, dominant at 160-218 and 743-854. Only six people who got AZD1222 tested seropositive at baseline.

The V segment lost 6 bases and the J segment 4 bases; nucleotides outside the gene matches: 15. The CDR3 covers 17 residues. Germline CDR1 MDHEN, CDR2 SYDVKM. This clone has a single count. Its antigen is unidentified. The data were produced by immunoSEQ multiplex PCR, yet TCRdb's version contains in-frame clones alone and is incomplete. Of tens of thousands of clones in the sample, 70% to 80% were seen once. The sequence derives from an adult who received the AZD1222 COVID-19 vaccine. The gene calls are TRBV28 and TRBJ2-1, with 7 bases fitting TRBD1. The sequences come from peripheral blood, collected 28 days after the second AZD1222 dose. The chain's CDR3 is CASSFNRGILLYNEQFF. CDR3 nucleotide sequence: TGTGCCAGCAGCTTTAACAGGGGCATTCTTCTATACAATGAGCAGTTCTTC.